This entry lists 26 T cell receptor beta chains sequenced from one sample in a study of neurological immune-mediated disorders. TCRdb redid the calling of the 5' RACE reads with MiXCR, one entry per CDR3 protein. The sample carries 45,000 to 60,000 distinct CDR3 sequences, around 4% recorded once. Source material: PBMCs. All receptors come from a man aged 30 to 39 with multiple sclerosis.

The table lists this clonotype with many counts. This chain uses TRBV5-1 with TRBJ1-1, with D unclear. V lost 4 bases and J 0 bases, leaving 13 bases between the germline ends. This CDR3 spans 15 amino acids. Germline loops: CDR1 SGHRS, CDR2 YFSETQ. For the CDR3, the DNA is TGCGCCAGCAGCCCGACGATATCCATGAACACTGAAGCTTTCTTT. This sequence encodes CASSPTISMNTEAFF.

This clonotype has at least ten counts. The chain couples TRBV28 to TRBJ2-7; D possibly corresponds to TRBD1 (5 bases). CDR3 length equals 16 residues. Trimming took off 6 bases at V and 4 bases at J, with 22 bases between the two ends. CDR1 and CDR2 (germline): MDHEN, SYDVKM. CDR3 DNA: TGTGCCAGCAGGGACCCGGGCAGGGCCCTTAATTACGAGCAGTACTTC. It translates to CASRDPGRALNYEQYF.

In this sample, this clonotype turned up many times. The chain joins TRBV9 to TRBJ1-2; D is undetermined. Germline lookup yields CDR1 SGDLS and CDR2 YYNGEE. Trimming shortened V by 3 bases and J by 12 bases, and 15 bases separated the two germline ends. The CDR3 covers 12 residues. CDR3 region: CASSAPSPWNTF. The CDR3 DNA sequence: TGTGCCAGCAGCGCACCGTCTCCATGGAACACCTTC.

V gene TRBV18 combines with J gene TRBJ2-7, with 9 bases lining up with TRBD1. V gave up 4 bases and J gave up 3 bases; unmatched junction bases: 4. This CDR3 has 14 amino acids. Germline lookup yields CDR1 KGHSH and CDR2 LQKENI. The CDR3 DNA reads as TGTGCCAGCTCACGGGGACAGGGTTTCTACGAGCAGTACTTC. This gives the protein CASSRGQGFYEQYF. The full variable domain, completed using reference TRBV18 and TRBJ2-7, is NAGVMQNPRHLVRRRGQEARLRCSPMKGHSHVYWYRQLPEEGLKFMVYLQKENIIDESGMPKERFSAEFPKEGPSILRIQQVVRGDSAAYFCASSRGQGFYEQYFGPGTRLTVT.

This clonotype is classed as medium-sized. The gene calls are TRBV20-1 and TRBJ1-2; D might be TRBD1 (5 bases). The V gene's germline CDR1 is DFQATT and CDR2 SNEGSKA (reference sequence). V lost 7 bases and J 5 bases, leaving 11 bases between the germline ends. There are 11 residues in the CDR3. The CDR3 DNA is TGCAGTGTCGGGACGGCTTATGGCTACACCTTC. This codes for CSVGTAYGYTF.

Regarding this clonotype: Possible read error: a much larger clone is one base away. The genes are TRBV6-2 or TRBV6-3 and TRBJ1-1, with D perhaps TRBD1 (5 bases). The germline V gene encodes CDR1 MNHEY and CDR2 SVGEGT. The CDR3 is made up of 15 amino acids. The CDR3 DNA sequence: TGTACCAGCAGTTACTCGGCAGGGCTCGGGACTGAAGCTTTCTTT. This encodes CTSSYSAGLGTEAFF.

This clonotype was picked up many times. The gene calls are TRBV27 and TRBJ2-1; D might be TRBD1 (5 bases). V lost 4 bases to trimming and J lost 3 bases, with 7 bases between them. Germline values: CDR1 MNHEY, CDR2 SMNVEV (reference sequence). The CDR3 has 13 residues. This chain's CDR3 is CASSYDSYNEQFF. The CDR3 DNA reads TGTGCCAGCAGTTACGACAGCTACAATGAGCAGTTCTTC.

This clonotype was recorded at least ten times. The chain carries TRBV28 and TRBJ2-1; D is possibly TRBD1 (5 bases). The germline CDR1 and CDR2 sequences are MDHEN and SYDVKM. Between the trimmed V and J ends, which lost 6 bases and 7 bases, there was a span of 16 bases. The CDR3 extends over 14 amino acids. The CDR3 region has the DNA TGTGCCAGCAGGAAGGGGCCAGCAGGGAATGAGCAGTTCTTC. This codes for CASRKGPAGNEQFF.

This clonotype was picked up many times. The DNA of the CDR3 is TGTGCCAGCAGACTACAGGGGTTTGACACTGAAGCTTTCTTT. As protein: CASRLQGFDTEAFF. The chain links TRBV2 to TRBJ1-1; 7 nucleotides line up with TRBD1. Germline CDR1 SNHLY, CDR2 FYNNEI. J was trimmed by 3 bases and V by 6 bases; bases with no gene match: 7. This CDR3 has 14 residues.

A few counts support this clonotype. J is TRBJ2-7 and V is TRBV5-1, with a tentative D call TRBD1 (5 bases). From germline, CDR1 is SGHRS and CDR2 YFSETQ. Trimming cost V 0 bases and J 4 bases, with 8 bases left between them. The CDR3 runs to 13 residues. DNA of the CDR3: TGCGCCAGCAGCTTGGCAGGGCCATACGAGCAGTACTTC. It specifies CASSLAGPYEQYF.

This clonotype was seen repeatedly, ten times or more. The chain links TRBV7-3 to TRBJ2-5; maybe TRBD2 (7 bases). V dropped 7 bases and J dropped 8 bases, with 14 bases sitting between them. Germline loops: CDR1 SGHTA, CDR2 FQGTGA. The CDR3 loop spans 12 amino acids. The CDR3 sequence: CASKGGADTQYF. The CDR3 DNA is TGTGCCAGCAAGGGGGGGGCCGATACCCAGTACTTC.

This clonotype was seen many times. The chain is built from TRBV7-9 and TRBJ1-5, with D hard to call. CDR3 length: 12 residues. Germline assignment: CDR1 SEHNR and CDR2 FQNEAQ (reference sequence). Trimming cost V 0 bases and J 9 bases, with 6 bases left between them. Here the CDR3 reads CASSLAGWPQHF. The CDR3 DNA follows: TGTGCCAGCAGCTTAGCGGGGTGGCCCCAGCATTTT. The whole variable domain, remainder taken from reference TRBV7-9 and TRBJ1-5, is DTGVSQNPRHKITKRGQNVTFRCDPISEHNRLYWYRQTLGQGPEFLTYFQNEAQLEKSRLLSDRFSAERPKGSFSTLEIQRTEQGDSAMYLCASSLAGWPQHFGDGTRLSIL.

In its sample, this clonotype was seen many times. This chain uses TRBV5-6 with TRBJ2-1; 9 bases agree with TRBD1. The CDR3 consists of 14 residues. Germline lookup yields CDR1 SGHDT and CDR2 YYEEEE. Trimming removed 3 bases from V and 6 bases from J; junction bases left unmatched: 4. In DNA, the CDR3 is TGTGCCAGCAGCTGGGGGACAGGGTTCAATGAGCAGTTCTTC. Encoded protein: CASSWGTGFNEQFF.

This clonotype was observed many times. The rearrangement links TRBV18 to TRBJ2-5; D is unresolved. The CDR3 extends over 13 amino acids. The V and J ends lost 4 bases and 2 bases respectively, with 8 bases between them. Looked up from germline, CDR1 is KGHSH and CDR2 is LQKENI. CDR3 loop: CASSLSLQETQYF. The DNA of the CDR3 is TGTGCCAGCTCACTAAGTTTACAAGAGACCCAGTACTTC.

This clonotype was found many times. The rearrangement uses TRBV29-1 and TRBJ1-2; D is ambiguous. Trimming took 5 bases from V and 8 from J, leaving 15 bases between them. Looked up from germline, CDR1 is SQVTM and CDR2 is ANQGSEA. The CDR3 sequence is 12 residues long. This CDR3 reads CSVIYGFGGYTF. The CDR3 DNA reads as TGCAGCGTTATATATGGGTTCGGGGGCTACACCTTC.

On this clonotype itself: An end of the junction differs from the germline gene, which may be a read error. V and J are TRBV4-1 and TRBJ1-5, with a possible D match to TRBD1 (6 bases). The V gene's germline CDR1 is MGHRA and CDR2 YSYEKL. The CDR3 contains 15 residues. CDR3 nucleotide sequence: TGCGCCAGCAGCCAACGATTACAGGGACCTCAGCCCCAGAATTTT. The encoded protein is CASSQRLQGPQPQNF.

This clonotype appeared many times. CDR3 sequence reads: CASSPGVEETQYF. The CDR3 DNA sequence: TGTGCCAGCAGCCCGGGAGTTGAAGAGACCCAGTACTTC. This rearrangement joins TRBV7-9 to TRBJ2-5, with D tentatively TRBD2 (6 bases). The CDR3 consists of 13 residues. The V end was cut by 5 bases, the J end by 3 bases, with 10 bases between. Germline CDR1 SEHNR, CDR2 FQNEAQ (reference sequence). The full variable domain, completed using reference TRBV7-9 and TRBJ2-5, is DTGVSQNPRHKITKRGQNVTFRCDPISEHNRLYWYRQTLGQGPEFLTYFQNEAQLEKSRLLSDRFSAERPKGSFSTLEIQRTEQGDSAMYLCASSPGVEETQYFGPGTRLLVL.

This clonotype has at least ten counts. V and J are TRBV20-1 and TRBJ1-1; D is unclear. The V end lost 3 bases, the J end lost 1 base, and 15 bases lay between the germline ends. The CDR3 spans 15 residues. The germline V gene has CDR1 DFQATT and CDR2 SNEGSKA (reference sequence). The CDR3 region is CSARAFEGWNTEAFF. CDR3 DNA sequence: TGCAGTGCTAGGGCCTTCGAGGGATGGAACACTGAAGCTTTCTTT.

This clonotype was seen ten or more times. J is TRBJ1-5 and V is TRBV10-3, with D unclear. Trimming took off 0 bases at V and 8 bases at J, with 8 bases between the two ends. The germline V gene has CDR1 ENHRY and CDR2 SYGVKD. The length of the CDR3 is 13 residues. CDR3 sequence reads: CAISESGVEPQHF. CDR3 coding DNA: TGTGCCATCAGTGAGTCCGGGGTCGAGCCCCAGCATTTT.

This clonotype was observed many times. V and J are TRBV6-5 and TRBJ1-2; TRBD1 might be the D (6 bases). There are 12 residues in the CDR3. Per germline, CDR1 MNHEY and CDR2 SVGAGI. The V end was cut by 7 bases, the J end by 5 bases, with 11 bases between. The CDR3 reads CASMTGSYGYTF. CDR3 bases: TGTGCCAGCATGACAGGATCTTATGGCTACACCTTC.

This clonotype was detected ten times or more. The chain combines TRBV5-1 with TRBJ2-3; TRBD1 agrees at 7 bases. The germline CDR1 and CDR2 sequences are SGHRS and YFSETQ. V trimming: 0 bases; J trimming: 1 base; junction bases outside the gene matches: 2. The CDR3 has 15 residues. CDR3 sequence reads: CASSLEGAGTDTQYF. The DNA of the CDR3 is TGCGCCAGCAGCTTGGAGGGGGCTGGCACAGATACGCAGTATTTT. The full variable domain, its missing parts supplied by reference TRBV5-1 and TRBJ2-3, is KAGVTQTPRYLIKTRGQQVTLSCSPISGHRSVSWYQQTPGQGLQFLFEYFSETQRNKGNFPGRFSGRQFSNSRSEMNVSTLELGDSALYLCASSLEGAGTDTQYFGPGTRLTVL.

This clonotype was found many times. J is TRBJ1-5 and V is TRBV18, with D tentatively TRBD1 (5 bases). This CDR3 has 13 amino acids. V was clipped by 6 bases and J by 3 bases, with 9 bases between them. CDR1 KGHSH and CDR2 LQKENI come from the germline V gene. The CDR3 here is CASSRGPNQPQHF. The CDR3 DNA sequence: TGTGCCAGCTCTCGGGGACCCAATCAGCCCCAGCATTTT.

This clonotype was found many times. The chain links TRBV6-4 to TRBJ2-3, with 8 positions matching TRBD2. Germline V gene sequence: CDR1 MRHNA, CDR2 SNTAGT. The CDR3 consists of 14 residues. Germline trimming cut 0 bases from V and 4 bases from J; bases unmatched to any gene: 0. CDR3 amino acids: CASSDSSGADTQYF. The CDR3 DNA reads TGTGCCAGCAGTGACTCTAGCGGGGCAGATACGCAGTATTTT.

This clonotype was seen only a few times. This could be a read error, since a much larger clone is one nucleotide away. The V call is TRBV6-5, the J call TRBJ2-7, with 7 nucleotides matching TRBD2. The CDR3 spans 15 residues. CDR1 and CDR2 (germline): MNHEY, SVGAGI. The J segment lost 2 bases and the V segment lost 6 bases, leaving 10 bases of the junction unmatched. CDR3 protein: CASSPVGTTTYEQYF. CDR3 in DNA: TGTGCCAGCAGCCCCGTAGGGACTACCACCTACGAGCAGTACTTC.

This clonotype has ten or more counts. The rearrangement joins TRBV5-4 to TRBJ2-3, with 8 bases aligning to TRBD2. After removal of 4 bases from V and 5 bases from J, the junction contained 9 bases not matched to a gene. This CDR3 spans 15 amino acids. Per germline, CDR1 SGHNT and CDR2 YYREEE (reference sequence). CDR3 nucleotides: TGTGCCAGCAGCCTGAAGCGGGGGAGGAGAGATACGCAGTATTTT. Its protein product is CASSLKRGRRDTQYF. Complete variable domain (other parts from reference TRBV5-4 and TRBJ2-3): ETGVTQSPTHLIKTRGQQVTLRCSSQSGHNTVSWYQQALGQGPQFIFQYYREEENGRGNFPPRFSGLQFPNYSSELNVNALELDDSALYLCASSLKRGRRDTQYFGPGTRLTVL.

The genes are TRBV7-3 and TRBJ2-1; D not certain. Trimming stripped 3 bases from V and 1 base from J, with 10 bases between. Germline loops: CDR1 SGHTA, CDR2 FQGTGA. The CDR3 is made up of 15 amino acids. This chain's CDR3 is CASSLAARSYNEQFF. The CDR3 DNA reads TGTGCCAGCAGCTTGGCGGCGAGATCCTACAATGAGCAGTTCTTC.